Each of the 17 T cell receptor beta chains below was sequenced from the same sample in a study of PD-L1 blockade in urothelial cancer. The method was immunoSEQ multiplex PCR; TCRdb's version includes in-frame clones alone and lacks a portion of them. This table holds around 56,000 clones, 86% found once. The specimen was PBMCs, collected around atezolizumab (anti-PD-L1) treatment. These receptors originate from a man between 50 and 59 years old with urothelial cancer.

The rearrangement links TRBV5-1 to TRBJ1-4, with 8 bases lining up with TRBD1. Germline V gene sequence: CDR1 SGHRS, CDR2 YFSETQ. The CDR3 loop spans 15 amino acids. Trimming at V came to 2 bases and at J to 8 bases, leaving 8 bases not matched to a gene. The CDR3 reads CASSLLRTGSEKLFF. In nucleotides, the CDR3 is TGCGCCAGCAGCTTACTTAGGACAGGGAGCGAAAAACTGTTTTTT. Based on the CDR3 plus reference TRBV5-1 and TRBJ1-4, the full variable domain is KAGVTQTPRYLIKTRGQQVTLSCSPISGHRSVSWYQQTPGQGLQFLFEYFSETQRNKGNFPGRFSGRQFSNSRSEMNVSTLELGDSALYLCASSLLRTGSEKLFFGSGTQLSVL.

Regarding this clone: The junction differs from germline at one of its ends, possibly a read error. The chain combines TRBV7-2 with TRBJ2-7, with a weak D call TRBD2 (6 bases). The CDR3 runs 14 residues. CDR1 is SGHTA and CDR2 is FQGNSA in the germline V gene. This CDR3 reads CASSGYRDSHEQYF. DNA of the CDR3: TGTGCCAGCAGCGGTTACCGGGACTCCCACGAGCAGTACTTC.

V usage is TRBV5-1 and J usage is TRBJ2-1, with D maybe TRBD1 (5 bases). Germline V gene lookup returns CDR1 SGHRS and CDR2 YFSETQ. The V end was cut by 4 bases, the J end by 4 bases, with 21 bases between. CDR3 length equals 17 residues. The CDR3 loop reads CASSRPDSPGAYNEQFF. The CDR3 DNA follows: TGCGCCAGCAGCCGCCCCGACTCCCCTGGGGCTTACAATGAGCAGTTCTTC. The full variable domain, completed using reference TRBV5-1 and TRBJ2-1, is KAGVTQTPRYLIKTRGQQVTLSCSPISGHRSVSWYQQTPGQGLQFLFEYFSETQRNKGNFPGRFSGRQFSNSRSEMNVSTLELGDSALYLCASSRPDSPGAYNEQFFGPGTRLTVL.

The CDR3 loop reads CASSIRAGNQPQHF. The CDR3 coding sequence is TGTGCCAGTAGTATTCGGGCGGGAAATCAGCCCCAGCATTTT. The chain recombines TRBV19 with TRBJ1-5; D gene uncertain. The CDR3 runs 14 residues. In germline, CDR1 is LNHDA, CDR2 SQIVND (reference sequence). V shed 3 bases and J shed 4 bases, with 10 bases lying between them.

The chain carries TRBV19 and TRBJ1-1, with TRBD1 matching 8 bases. Germline V gene sequence: CDR1 LNHDA, CDR2 SQIVND (reference sequence). The CDR3 covers 14 residues. V lost 7 bases and J lost 2; bases outside the gene matches: 6. This CDR3 is CASIRTGGNTEAFF. The CDR3 DNA is TGTGCCAGTATTCGAACAGGGGGTAACACTGAAGCTTTCTTT.

This clone was seen only once. This chain links TRBV19 with TRBJ1-5; no clear D gene. The V gene's germline CDR1 is LNHDA and CDR2 SQIVND (reference sequence). Trimming shortened V by 6 bases and J by 4 bases, and 13 bases separated the two germline ends. The CDR3 has 14 residues. CDR3 region: CASRTGRENQPQHF. DNA of the CDR3: TGTGCCAGTAGGACCGGACGGGAGAATCAGCCCCAGCATTTT. Full variable domain (remainder filled in from reference TRBV19 and TRBJ1-5): DGGITQSPKYLFRKEGQNVTLSCEQNLNHDAMYWYRQDPGQGLRLIYYSQIVNDFQKGDIAEGYSVSREKKESFPLTVTSAQKNPTAFYLCASRTGRENQPQHFGDGTRLSIL.

The chain recombines TRBV7-3 with TRBJ2-2, with D tentatively TRBD1 (6 bases). Germline CDR1 reads SGHTA; CDR2 reads FQGTGA. Trimming took off 5 bases at V and 2 bases at J, with 9 bases between the two ends. The CDR3 covers 14 residues. CDR3 nucleotides: TGTGCCAGCAGCCGGGGACATAACACCGGGGAGCTGTTTTTT. It is translated as CASSRGHNTGELFF.

V usage is TRBV5-1 and J usage is TRBJ2-7; 9 nucleotides align to TRBD1. The junction had 7 bases not matched to a gene; V was cut back by 4 bases and J by 2 bases. Germline loops: CDR1 SGHRS, CDR2 YFSETQ. This CDR3 has 15 residues. As DNA, the CDR3 is TGCGCCAGCAGCCCGGGACAGGGAGGACCCTACGAGCAGTACTTC. Its translation: CASSPGQGGPYEQYF.

This rearrangement joins TRBV19 to TRBJ2-2, with TRBD2 identical over 12 bases. Trimming removed 7 bases from V and 5 bases from J; junction bases left unmatched: 8. This CDR3 is 16 amino acids long. CDR1 is LNHDA and CDR2 is SQIVND in the germline V gene (reference sequence). Here the CDR3 reads CASTELAGGRTGELFF. CDR3 sequence (DNA): TGTGCCAGTACTGAGCTAGCGGGAGGGAGGACCGGGGAGCTGTTTTTT.

The chain employs TRBV7-2 and TRBJ2-3, with D possibly TRBD2 on 7 matching bases. The CDR3 covers 13 residues. V shed 8 bases and J shed 3 bases, with 12 bases lying between them. The germline gives CDR1 SGHTA, CDR2 FQGNSA. In DNA, the CDR3 is TGTGCCAGCGAGGGAGGGGGAACAGATACGCAGTATTTT. As protein: CASEGGGTDTQYF. Variable domain in full (rest from reference TRBV7-2 and TRBJ2-3): GAGVSQSPSNKVTEKGKDVELRCDPISGHTALYWYRQSLGQGLEFLIYFQGNSAPDKSGLPSDRFSAERTGGSVSTLTIQRTQQEDSAVYLCASEGGGTDTQYFGPGTRLTVL.

This chain uses TRBV15 with TRBJ1-1, with 8 positions matching TRBD1. CDR1 is LNHNV and CDR2 is YYDKDF in the germline V gene (reference sequence). The CDR3 consists of 15 residues. The V gene end was trimmed by 0 bases and the J gene end by 5 bases; junction bases not matched to a gene: 5. CDR3 DNA sequence: TGTGCCACCAGCAGAGACAGGGGGCTTTATACTGAAGCTTTCTTT. Residues: CATSRDRGLYTEAFF.

The genes are TRBV28 and TRBJ1-1; 8 nucleotides agree with TRBD1. Germline CDR1 MDHEN, CDR2 SYDVKM. J gave up 3 bases and V 6 bases, and 6 bases lay outside the gene matches. The CDR3 is made up of 14 amino acids. The CDR3 region has the DNA TGTGCCAGCAGGACAGGGGCGGGGTACACTGAAGCTTTCTTT. Residues: CASRTGAGYTEAFF.

The J gene is TRBJ2-3, the V gene TRBV10-3, with TRBD1 matching over 9 bases. Germline V CDR1 and CDR2: ENHRY, SYGVKD. This CDR3 is built from 15 residues. With V trimmed by 2 bases and J by 5 bases, 5 bases remained unmatched. CDR3 sequence reads: CAISEPGQGRDTQYF. The CDR3 DNA is TGTGCCATCAGTGAGCCGGGACAGGGTCGAGATACGCAGTATTTT.

The chain couples TRBV5-4 to TRBJ2-3; 7 nucleotides line up with TRBD1. The CDR3 totals 16 residues. CDR1 and CDR2 from the germline V gene are SGHNT and YYREEE (reference sequence). The trim removed 0 bases at V and 2 bases at J, leaving 6 bases unmatched. This chain's CDR3 is CASSLVLGQNTDTQYF. As DNA, the CDR3 is TGTGCCAGCAGCTTGGTGTTGGGACAGAACACAGATACGCAGTATTTT.

This chain links TRBV7-2 with TRBJ2-7; 7 bases match TRBD1. The V and J ends lost 5 bases and 2 bases, in that order; junction bases with no gene match: 3. Germline V lookup: CDR1 SGHTA, CDR2 FQGNSA. This CDR3 has 13 residues. In DNA, the CDR3 is TGTGCCAGCAGCCGGACAGGCGCCTACGAGCAGTACTTC. This sequence encodes CASSRTGAYEQYF.

The sample holds one count of this clone. This chain joins TRBV30 and TRBJ1-2; D not certain. CDR1 is GTSNPN and CDR2 is SVGIG in the germline V gene (reference sequence). V lost 8 bases and J lost 2, with 6 bases in between. The CDR3 totals 10 residues. The CDR3, as DNA: TGTGCCCAGGCGAACTATGGCTACACCTTC. As protein: CAQANYGYTF.

The chain links TRBV28 to TRBJ1-1, with a tentative D call TRBD1 (6 bases). Looked up from germline, CDR1 is MDHEN and CDR2 is SYDVKM. V shed 7 bases and J shed 13 bases, with 10 bases lying between them. This CDR3 has 9 residues. The DNA for the CDR3 is TGTGCCAGCATCACAGGGCTTTTCTTT. Translated: CASITGLFF.